This T cell receptor (beta chain) originates from a study of spatial heterogeneity in lung cancer. About the study: Consistently, beta-chain sequences turned up in larger numbers than alpha-chain sequences did.

CDR1 MNHEY and CDR2 SVGEGT come from the germline V gene. The CDR3 runs to 13 residues. Trimming removed 2 bases from V and 8 bases from J, with 10 bases in between. Regarding time point: sample taken at primary tumor resection. From tumor, nontumor lung or frozen PBMC, whole RNA was taken unsorted for sequencing. A total of around 72 untreated early-stage non-small cell lung cancer patients served as donors. Via MiXCR, TCRdb re-called the 5' RACE reads, giving one row per CDR3 protein. This sample carries 15,000 or so distinct CDR3 sequences, approximately 15% of them seen once, and the ten largest clones take more than 30%.

Source: PBMCs, taken at surgery. The V and J genes are TRBV6-2 or TRBV6-3 and TRBJ1-5; D unresolved. The TCR comes from a male donor with early-stage non-small cell lung cancer. The DNA for the CDR3 is TGTGCCAGCAGTTACGATATTCTTGAGCCCCAGCATTTT. The encoded protein is CASSYDILEPQHF.